This record looks at one T cell receptor beta chain sequence and its context. Antigen specificity is unknown. The entry originates in a study of a mutant IDH1 vaccine in newly diagnosed glioma. Whole-study context: During weeks 1, 3, 5, 7, 11, 15, 19 and 23, patients received eight vaccinations. Most had both radiotherapy and temozolomide beforehand; others had only one.

Sequenced by immunoSEQ multiplex PCR; TCRdb stores in-frame clones only, minus some. The sample records some 21,000 clones, 89% being singletons. This sample's time point: week 11, during vaccination. Every single dose of the vaccine, 300 ug of mutant IDH1 20-mer peptide, came with topical imiquimod. This sample comprised PBMCs, obtained from a glioma patient whose treatment included an IDH1 peptide vaccine. This TCR was recovered from a woman in her 40s with glioma.

The CDR3 protein is CASSFDNLFNTGELFF. As DNA, the CDR3 is TGTGCCAGCAGCTTTGACAACTTATTCAACACCGGGGAGCTGTTTTTT. This chain links TRBV13 with TRBJ2-2; D is unclear. The CDR3 is made up of 16 amino acids. The V end was cut by 3 bases, the J end by 2 bases, with 13 bases between. CDR1 and CDR2 from the germline V gene are PRHDT and FYEKMQ (reference sequence).